A selection of T cell receptor beta chains follows, all from one sample in a study of CD8 T cells in ankylosing spondylitis. TCRdb used MiXCR to reprocess the 5' RACE reads, holding one entry per CDR3 protein. The sample lists about 130,000 distinct CDR3 sequences, approximately 9.7% occurring once. The sequenced sample was blood, either unsorted or a sorted T cell fraction (not recorded which). The receptor source for this set is a male donor with ankylosing spondylitis or in good health (not recorded which). Each CDR3 is given with its conserved first and last residue. A D gene is named only where the DNA matches it firmly. Clone size is not always given. Where it is, it says once, few, many or a class for expanded clones.

j_gene,v_gene,abundance,d_gene,CDR3nt,CDR3aa
TRBJ2-7,TRBV12-3/TRBV12-4,many,TRBD1,TGTGCCAGCAGTTCTCATTGGGACAGGGTCGAGCAGTACTTC,CASSSHWDRVEQYF
TRBJ2-1,TRBV5-1,many,-,TGCGCCAGCAGCTTATCAGTCCGAGAGCAGTTCTTC,CASSLSVREQFF
TRBJ1-6,TRBV5-1,many,-,TGCGCCAGCAGCTTGGCACTACAGCGTTGGAATTCACCCCTCCACTTT,CASSLALQRWNSPLHF
TRBJ2-7,TRBV5-1,few,-,TGCGCCAGCAGCCTGGACCAGGCAGGCCTGGGCCACGAGCAGTACTTC,CASSLDQAGLGHEQYF
TRBJ2-1,TRBV4-2,many,-,TGTGCCAGCAGCCAAGACCCAATTGACTCCACCTACAATGAGCAGTTCTTC,CASSQDPIDSTYNEQFF
TRBJ2-2,TRBV19,-,-,TGTGCCAGTGGTGGCAGGGTGACGACCGGGGAGCTGTTTTTT,CASGGRVTTGELFF
TRBJ2-5,TRBV3-1,-,-,TGTGCCAGCACTCCTACCTCCGGGACGCCACAAGAGACCCAGTACTTC,CASTPTSGTPQETQYF
TRBJ2-2,TRBV10-3,many,-,TGTGCCATCAGGTCCAGAGACACCGGGGAGCTGTTTTTT,CAIRSRDTGELFF
TRBJ2-7,TRBV20-1,many,TRBD1,TGCAGTGCTAGAACTGACAGGGGCTACGAGCAGTACTTC,CSARTDRGYEQYF
TRBJ1-2,TRBV6-1,many,TRBD1,TGTGCCAGCAGTCCGGGACAGGGGATTCGTGGCTACACCTTC,CASSPGQGIRGYTF
TRBJ2-1,TRBV20-1,many,TRBD1,TGCAGTGCTATACCGGGACAGGGTCATAATGAGCAGTTCTTC,CSAIPGQGHNEQFF
TRBJ2-5,TRBV27,few,-,TGTGCCAGCAGTTTAGTTGGACTGCAAGAGACCCAGTACTTC,CASSLVGLQETQYF
TRBJ2-1,TRBV24-1,many,-,TGTGCCACCAGTGACCCGGGGAGCGCCCGCTCCTACAATGAGCAGTTCTTC,CATSDPGSARSYNEQFF
TRBJ2-7,TRBV7-2,many,-,TGTGCCAGCAGCACAGTCGGGGACGAGTCGTACGAGCAGTACTTC,CASSTVGDESYEQYF
TRBJ1-1,TRBV20-1,many,-,TGCAGTGCTAATAACCTAAGGACAGCGAACACTGAAGCTTTCTTT,CSANNLRTANTEAFF
TRBJ2-7,TRBV20-1,many,TRBD1,TGCAGTGCTAGCCTTTTAAACAGGGGCAGGGAGCAGTACTTC,CSASLLNRGREQYF
TRBJ2-7,TRBV20-1,-,TRBD2,TGCAGTGCTAGAGATCTCACTAGCGGGTTACGTGACGGGTCCTACGAGCAGTACTTC,CSARDLTSGLRDGSYEQYF
TRBJ2-3,TRBV29-1,-,-,TGCAGCGGATACAGGAGCACAGATACGCAGTATTTT,CSGYRSTDTQYF
TRBJ1-2,TRBV3-1,-,-,TGTGCCAGCAGCACATCCCCGGGAGTCCGTTTGGGGATAGGCCCCCACTATGGCTACACCTTC,CASSTSPGVRLGIGPHYGYTF
TRBJ2-4,TRBV6-5,many,-,TGTGCCAGCAGTTACCGGGGGGCCAAAAACATTCAGTACTTC,CASSYRGAKNIQYF
TRBJ1-6,TRBV5-1,once,-,TGCGCCAGCAGCTTGGAGGCCGGAAATTCACCCCTCCACTTT,CASSLEAGNSPLHF
TRBJ1-2,TRBV9,many,TRBD1,TGTGCCAGCAGCGTAGACAGGGGTTATGGCTACACCTTC,CASSVDRGYGYTF
TRBJ1-5,TRBV12-3/TRBV12-4,many,TRBD1,TGTGCCAGCAGTTTAGATCAGGGGGCACTGCCCCAGCATTTT,CASSLDQGALPQHF
TRBJ1-1,TRBV7-2,many,-,TGTGCCAGCAGCTTACATCTCGAGAGGCTAGGAGCTTTCTTT,CASSLHLERLGAFF
TRBJ2-1,TRBV12-3/TRBV12-4,many,TRBD2,TGTGCCAGCAGCGGAGGGACTAGCGGGGACGTAAGGGATGAGCAGTTCTTC,CASSGGTSGDVRDEQFF
TRBJ2-6,TRBV5-6,-,-,TGTGCCAGCAGTTTCACAGGCTCTGGGGCCAACGTCCTGACTTTC,CASSFTGSGANVLTF
TRBJ2-7,TRBV28,many,TRBD2,TGTGCCAGCAGTGGACTAGCGGGAGGGTTGGGGGCCTACGAGCAGTACTTC,CASSGLAGGLGAYEQYF
TRBJ2-1,TRBV9,many,-,TGTGCCAGCAGCAGCGGAGACAGAACCTACAATGAGCAGTTCTTC,CASSSGDRTYNEQFF
TRBJ1-1,TRBV7-6,many,-,TGTGCCAGCAGCGTGGGGGGGTCTCATACTGAAGCTTTCTTT,CASSVGGSHTEAFF
TRBJ1-5,TRBV5-5,many,-,TGTGCCAGCAGAAGGGACCCCGGTGGCAATCAGCCCCAGCATTTT,CASRRDPGGNQPQHF
TRBJ2-4,TRBV7-6,many,TRBD1,TGTGCCAGCAGCTTAGGAACCGGGACAGGGACCAAAAACATTCAGTACTTC,CASSLGTGTGTKNIQYF
TRBJ2-7,TRBV20-1,few,TRBD1,TGCAGTGCTAGAGATCTGAACAGGGGCCCTATAACGAACTCCTACGAGCAGTACTTC,CSARDLNRGPITNSYEQYF
TRBJ2-1,TRBV7-8,-,-,TGTGCCAGCAGCTTTAGGGGGGAGGGCATCTCCTACAATGAGCAGTTCTTC,CASSFRGEGISYNEQFF
TRBJ2-5,TRBV7-8,few,TRBD1,TGTGCCAGCAGCTTACAGGGGGCCGTAAGGGGGACCCAGTACTTC,CASSLQGAVRGTQYF
TRBJ1-1,TRBV5-1,-,TRBD1,TGCGCCAGCAGCGTAGGACAGGGGAACACTGAAGCTTTCTTT,CASSVGQGNTEAFF
TRBJ2-1,TRBV5-1,many,TRBD1,TGCGCCAGCAGCTTGGACAGGGGTGCTACCTACAATGAGCAGTTCTTC,CASSLDRGATYNEQFF
TRBJ2-1,TRBV7-3,-,TRBD2,TGTGCCAGCAGCTTATCCCATACTAGCGGGACTTCCTACAATGAGCAGTTCTTC,CASSLSHTSGTSYNEQFF
TRBJ2-1,TRBV7-8,many,TRBD2,TGTGCCAGCAGCTTATTCCGACTAGCGGGAAACAATGAGCAGTTCTTC,CASSLFRLAGNNEQFF
TRBJ2-5,TRBV12-3/TRBV12-4,-,TRBD2,TGTGCCAGCAGTTTCGGGACTACCCGTCGAGAGACCCAGTACTTC,CASSFGTTRRETQYF